This T cell receptor (beta chain) stems from a study of T cell responses to AZD1222 COVID-19 vaccine. General study results and limits: With dominance at 160-218 and 743-854, vaccine-associated CD4 TCRs spanned spike.

The table came from immunoSEQ multiplex PCR; TCRdb's copy has only in-frame clones and leaves some out. Among 100,000 or so clones listed, roughly 89% were seen once. Notes on this clone: Its antigen is as yet unknown.

This CDR3 has 15 amino acids. V was clipped by 0 bases and J by 6 bases, with 12 bases between them. CDR1 is SGHRS and CDR2 is YFSETQ in the germline V gene. This clonotype originated in an adult in good health. V and J are TRBV5-1 and TRBJ2-2; possibly TRBD1 for D (5 bases). Here the sequenced sample was peripheral blood, taken on day 0 of AZD1222 vaccination. The CDR3 DNA reads TGCGCCAGCAGCTTGGGTACCCCAGGGCCCGGGGAGCTGTTTTTT. It is translated as CASSLGTPGPGELFF.